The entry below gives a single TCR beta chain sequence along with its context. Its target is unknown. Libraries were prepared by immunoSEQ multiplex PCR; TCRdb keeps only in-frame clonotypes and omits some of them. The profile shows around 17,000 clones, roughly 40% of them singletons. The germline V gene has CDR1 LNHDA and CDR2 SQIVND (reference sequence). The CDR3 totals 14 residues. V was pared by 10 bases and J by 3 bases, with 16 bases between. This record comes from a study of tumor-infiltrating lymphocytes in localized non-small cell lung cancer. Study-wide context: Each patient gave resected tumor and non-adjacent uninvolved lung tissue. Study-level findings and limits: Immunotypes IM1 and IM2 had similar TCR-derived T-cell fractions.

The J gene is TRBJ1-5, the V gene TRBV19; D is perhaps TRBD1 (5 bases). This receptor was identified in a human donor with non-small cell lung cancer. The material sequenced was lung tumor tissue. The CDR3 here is CATSRDANNQPQHF. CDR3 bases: TGTGCCACTTCCCGGGACGCTAACAATCAGCCCCAGCATTTT.